This paragraph reports one TCR beta chain. The record originates from a study of T-cell reconstitution after alpha-beta-depleted transplantation in children. Unique molecular identifiers were built into the TCRbeta library. Using its own MiXCR run on the PCR reads, TCRdb lists one record per CDR3 protein. The sample lists 300,000 to 350,000 distinct CDR3 sequences, 15% to 20% occurring once. This clonotype was obtained from a male patient under 10 years old who had a stem cell transplant for acute lymphoblastic leukemia, so the T cells may come from the graft donor. Sequenced here: PBMCs, mostly from graft donor cells, sampled 360 days after TCRalphabeta/CD19-depleted stem cell transplant.

The CDR3 DNA reads as TGTGCCAGCAGCTTAGAGGTAGGACTTTCCATCCGCCCCGACAATGAGCAGTTCTTC. Amino acid sequence: CASSLEVGLSIRPDNEQFF. The chain combines TRBV11-1 with TRBJ2-1; D is perhaps TRBD2 (5 bases). Germline values: CDR1 SGHAT, CDR2 FQDESV (reference sequence). The ends were cut back, 1 base at V and 5 bases at J, with 24 bases in the middle. CDR3 length equals 19 residues.